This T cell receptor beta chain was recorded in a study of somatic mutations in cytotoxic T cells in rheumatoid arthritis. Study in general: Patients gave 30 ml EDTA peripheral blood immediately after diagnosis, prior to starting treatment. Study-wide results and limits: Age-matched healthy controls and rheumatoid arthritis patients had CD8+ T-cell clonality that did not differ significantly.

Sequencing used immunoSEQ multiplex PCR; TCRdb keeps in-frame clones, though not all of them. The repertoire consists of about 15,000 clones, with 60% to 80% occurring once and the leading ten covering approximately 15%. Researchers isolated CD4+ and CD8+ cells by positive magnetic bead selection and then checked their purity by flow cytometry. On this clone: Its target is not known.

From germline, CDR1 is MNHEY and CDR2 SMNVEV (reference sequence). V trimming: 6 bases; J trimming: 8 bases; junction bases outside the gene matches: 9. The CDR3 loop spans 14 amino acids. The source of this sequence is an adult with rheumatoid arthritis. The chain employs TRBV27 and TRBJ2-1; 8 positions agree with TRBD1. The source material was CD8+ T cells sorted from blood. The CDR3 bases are TGTGCCAGCAGCGTCCGTGACAGGGGTTATGAGCAGTTCTTC. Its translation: CASSVRDRGYEQFF.